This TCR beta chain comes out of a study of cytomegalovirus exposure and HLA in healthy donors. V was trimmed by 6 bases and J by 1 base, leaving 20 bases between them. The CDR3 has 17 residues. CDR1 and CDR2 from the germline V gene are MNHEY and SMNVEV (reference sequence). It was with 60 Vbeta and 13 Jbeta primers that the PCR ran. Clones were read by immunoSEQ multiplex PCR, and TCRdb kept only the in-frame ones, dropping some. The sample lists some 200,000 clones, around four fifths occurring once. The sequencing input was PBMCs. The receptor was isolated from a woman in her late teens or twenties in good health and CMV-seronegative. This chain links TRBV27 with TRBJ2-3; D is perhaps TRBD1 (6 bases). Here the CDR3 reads CASSQTGFGRGTDTQYF. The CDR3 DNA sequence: TGTGCCAGCAGCCAGACAGGTTTCGGACGAGGCACAGATACGCAGTATTTT.